One sample yielded the 32 T cell receptor beta chains listed below, sequenced in a study of blood T cell repertoires in COVID-19. Method: immunoSEQ multiplex PCR; TCRdb's copy keeps in-frame clones and lacks some. The sample shows about 330,000 clones, over 75% of them seen only once. The sequenced sample was peripheral blood. The origin of the receptors is a human donor in a cohort sampled during active COVID-19.

The J gene is TRBJ2-7, the V gene TRBV6-5, with 9 bases aligning to TRBD1. Unmatched junction bases numbered 8, after V lost 5 bases and J lost 6 bases. Germline V gene data show CDR1 as MNHEY and CDR2 as SVGAGI. This CDR3 spans 14 amino acids. As DNA, the CDR3 is TGTGCCAGCAGTCCACTACAGGGGGCGCGCGAGCAGTACTTC. Translation gives CASSPLQGAREQYF.

V gene TRBV5-4 combines with J gene TRBJ1-1, with D maybe TRBD1 (6 bases). V shed 3 bases and J shed 1 base, with 13 bases lying between them. From germline, CDR1 is SGHNT and CDR2 YYREEE (reference sequence). This CDR3 has 15 amino acids. CDR3 DNA sequence: TGTGCCAGCAGCTCAGGGTGGGACAAGAACACTGAAGCTTTCTTT. Amino acids: CASSSGWDKNTEAFF.

The J gene is TRBJ1-1, the V gene TRBV7-2; tentative D call: TRBD1 (6 bases). The CDR3 runs 15 residues. Trimming took off 4 bases at V and 5 bases at J, with 17 bases between the two ends. CDR1 is SGHTA and CDR2 is FQGNSA in the germline V gene. DNA of the CDR3: TGTGCCAGCAGCTATCGTCTGGGGGCTACTACTGAAGCTTTCTTT. Protein sequence: CASSYRLGATTEAFF.

The rearrangement links TRBV19 to TRBJ2-7; TRBD1 might be the D (5 bases). The CDR3 has 13 amino acids. CDR1 is LNHDA and CDR2 is SQIVND in the germline V gene (reference sequence). The V and J ends lost 4 bases and 6 bases respectively, with 13 bases between them. The CDR3, as DNA: TGTGCCAGTAGTAACCACGGACAAGGCGAGCAGTACTTC. Translation: CASSNHGQGEQYF.

The chain employs TRBV20-1 and TRBJ1-5; 8 bases agree with TRBD1. The CDR3 spans 14 residues. CDR1 is DFQATT and CDR2 is SNEGSKA in the germline V gene (reference sequence). With 3 bases clipped from V and 3 bases from J, the junction kept 4 bases outside the gene matches. The CDR3 region has the DNA TGCAGTGCTAGTACAGGGGGATACAATCAGCCCCAGCATTTT. Its protein is CSASTGGYNQPQHF.

The chain recombines TRBV2 with TRBJ1-5; unclear D gene. With 4 bases removed from V and 4 bases from J, the gap between germline ends came to 11 bases. Germline CDR1 and CDR2: SNHLY and FYNNEI. CDR3 length: 14 amino acids. CDR3 amino acids: CASSVLQINQPQHF. The CDR3 coding sequence is TGTGCCAGCAGTGTTTTACAGATTAATCAGCCCCAGCATTTT.

This clone showed up just a few times. The chain recombines TRBV5-1 with TRBJ1-1; D not resolved. Germline assignment: CDR1 SGHRS and CDR2 YFSETQ. V gave up 5 bases and J gave up 1 base, with 18 bases separating them. This CDR3 has 16 amino acids. The CDR3 region has the DNA TGCGCCAGCAGGAGACCCACCCCGGGGAGGAACACTGAAGCTTTCTTT. This encodes CASRRPTPGRNTEAFF.

Only a few counts were recorded for this clone. A much larger clone differs by one base, so this may be a read error. The chain links TRBV5-1 to TRBJ2-2, with 9 bases aligning to TRBD2. Per germline, CDR1 SGHRS and CDR2 YFSETQ. The CDR3 totals 15 residues. With 3 bases clipped from V and 6 bases from J, the junction kept 6 bases outside the gene matches. The CDR3 loop reads CASSSSRGGAGELFF. The CDR3 DNA reads as TGCGCCAGCAGCTCATCTCGCGGGGGGGCCGGGGAGCTGTTTTTT.

The CDR3 loop reads CASSVSGTGYYGYTF. The CDR3 DNA is TGTGCCAGCAGCGTCTCCGGGACAGGGTACTATGGCTACACCTTC. The chain carries TRBV9 and TRBJ1-2; 9 bases agree with TRBD1. The CDR3 is 15 amino acids. CDR1 is SGDLS, CDR2 YYNGEE, per germline. J lost 3 bases, V lost 2 bases, and 5 bases had no gene match.

The rearrangement uses TRBV7-8 and TRBJ2-7; TRBD1 matches 9 bases. With 5 bases clipped from V and 4 bases from J, the junction kept 12 bases outside the gene matches. This CDR3 spans 16 amino acids. Germline assignment: CDR1 SGHVS and CDR2 FQNEAQ. CDR3 nucleotide sequence: TGTGCCAGCAGCATGATAGCACAGGGGGCGGGGTACGAGCAGTACTTC. Protein: CASSMIAQGAGYEQYF.

The V and J genes are TRBV5-1 and TRBJ1-1; 7 positions agree with TRBD1. Trimming at V came to 4 bases and at J to 5 bases, leaving 11 bases not matched to a gene. The CDR3 totals 15 residues. Germline V lookup: CDR1 SGHRS, CDR2 YFSETQ. CDR3 sequence (DNA): TGCGCCAGCAGCCCAAGACAGGGACCACAAACTGAAGCTTTCTTT. Protein product: CASSPRQGPQTEAFF.

The rearrangement links TRBV10-3 to TRBJ1-1; D not certain. The CDR3 has 12 amino acids. CDR1 and CDR2 (germline): ENHRY, SYGVKD. V lost 1 base and J 5 bases, leaving 5 bases between the germline ends. The CDR3 nucleotides read TGTGCCATCAGTGAGTTAGCTACTGAAGCTTTCTTT. Its translation is CAISELATEAFF.

The chain recombines TRBV7-8 with TRBJ2-4; TRBD1 is a possible D gene (6 bases). This CDR3 region has 19 residues. V lost 1 base and J 0 bases, leaving 19 bases between the germline ends. Germline V gene lookup returns CDR1 SGHVS and CDR2 FQNEAQ. The CDR3, as DNA: TGTGCCAGCAGCTTAGATATGATGGACAGTGCTTTAGCCAAAAACATTCAGTACTTC. Residues: CASSLDMMDSALAKNIQYF. The whole variable domain, filled in from reference TRBV7-8 and TRBJ2-4, reads GAGVSQSPRYKVAKRGQDVALRCDPISGHVSLFWYQQALGQGPEFLTYFQNEAQLDKSGLPSDRFFAERPEGSVSTLKIQRTQQEDSAVYLCASSLDMMDSALAKNIQYFGAGTRLSVL.

This rearrangement joins TRBV27 to TRBJ1-5, with 7 nucleotides matching TRBD1. From germline, CDR1 is MNHEY and CDR2 SMNVEV (reference sequence). This CDR3 region has 16 residues. The ends lost 4 bases at V and 9 bases at J; junction bases unmatched: 15. The CDR3 spells CASSSDRTLASGPQHF. CDR3 DNA sequence: TGTGCCAGCAGTTCGGACAGGACCTTAGCATCAGGGCCCCAGCATTTT.

This clone appeared many times. The genes are TRBV7-2 and TRBJ1-5, with D perhaps TRBD1 (5 bases). The germline gives CDR1 SGHTA, CDR2 FQGNSA. The CDR3 sequence is 15 residues long. V was pared by 4 bases and J by 5 bases, with 15 bases between. CDR3 in DNA: TGTGCCAGCAGCTCGAGATGGGGGGAAGATCAGCCCCAGCATTTT. Its translation is CASSSRWGEDQPQHF.

This chain connects TRBV11-2 to TRBJ2-7, with TRBD1 matching 10 bases. The length of the CDR3 is 13 residues. V shed 3 bases, J shed 7 bases, and the junction held 3 bases outside the gene matches. Germline CDR1 is SGHAT and CDR2 is FQNNGV. This CDR3 reads CASSFDRGREQYF. The CDR3 DNA is TGTGCCAGCAGCTTTGACAGGGGGCGGGAGCAGTACTTC.

This clone occurred a few times. This chain uses TRBV6-6 with TRBJ1-6; no clear D. The ends were cut back, 2 bases at V and 9 bases at J, with 11 bases in the middle. Germline V gene lookup returns CDR1 MNHNY and CDR2 SVGAGI (reference sequence). CDR3 length: 14 amino acids. CDR3 nucleotide sequence: TGTGCCAGCAGTTACCGGGAAGACGGTTCACCCCTCCACTTT. Its translation is CASSYREDGSPLHF.

The rearrangement joins TRBV27 to TRBJ1-1; D is perhaps TRBD1 (5 bases). V lost 4 bases and J lost 4, with 13 bases in between. There are 14 residues in the CDR3. Germline V gene sequence: CDR1 MNHEY, CDR2 SMNVEV (reference sequence). The CDR3, as DNA: TGTGCCAGCAGTTCAACGCAGGGCAGCACTGAAGCTTTCTTT. The encoded protein is CASSSTQGSTEAFF.

The chain joins TRBV5-8 to TRBJ1-6, with D possibly being TRBD1 (5 bases). Trimming pared 4 bases from V and 8 bases from J, leaving 16 bases between. CDR1 and CDR2 from the germline V gene are SGHTS and YDEGEE. This CDR3 spans 15 amino acids. In DNA, the CDR3 is TGTGCCAGCAGCCTCCGGGACTCTGTATATTCACCCCTCCACTTT. Its translation: CASSLRDSVYSPLHF. Based on the CDR3 plus reference TRBV5-8 and TRBJ1-6, the full variable domain is EAGVTQSPTHLIKTRGQQATLRCSPISGHTSVYWYQQALGLGLQFLLWYDEGEERNRGNFPPRFSGRQFPNYSSELNVNALELEDSALYLCASSLRDSVYSPLHFGNGTRLTVT.

The sample holds one count of this clone. The chain couples TRBV29-1 to TRBJ1-4; 11 bases are shared with TRBD1. J lost 8 bases, V lost 5 bases, and 7 bases had no gene match. This CDR3 spans 14 amino acids. Germline values: CDR1 SQVTM, CDR2 ANQGSEA. CDR3 protein: CSVQHRDRGEKLFF. The CDR3 DNA follows: TGCAGCGTTCAACATAGGGACAGGGGGGAAAAACTGTTTTTT.

The rearrangement uses TRBV2 and TRBJ1-2; weak D call: TRBD1 (5 bases). The V gene's germline CDR1 is SNHLY and CDR2 FYNNEI. This CDR3 is 14 amino acids long. The V end lost 2 bases, the J end lost 9 bases, and 16 bases lay between the germline ends. The CDR3 DNA reads TGTGCCAGCAGTGAATCAGTAACAGGTCGACGCTACACCTTC. Translated, it gives CASSESVTGRRYTF.

The chain recombines TRBV5-1 with TRBJ1-5; no clear D. V lost 5 bases, J lost 1 base, and 13 bases lay in between. Germline CDR1 is SGHRS and CDR2 is YFSETQ. The CDR3 totals 15 residues. The CDR3 reads CASSSGGVSNQPQHF. CDR3 DNA: TGCGCCAGCAGTAGCGGTGGAGTCAGCAATCAGCCCCAGCATTTT. The full variable domain, in which reference TRBV5-1 and TRBJ1-5 provide the parts outside the CDR3, is KAGVTQTPRYLIKTRGQQVTLSCSPISGHRSVSWYQQTPGQGLQFLFEYFSETQRNKGNFPGRFSGRQFSNSRSEMNVSTLELGDSALYLCASSSGGVSNQPQHFGDGTRLSIL.

The chain links TRBV5-6 to TRBJ2-5; TRBD1 is a possible D gene (5 bases). Germline values: CDR1 SGHDT, CDR2 YYEEEE. V was shortened by 4 bases and J by 3 bases, with 16 bases between the two germline ends. The CDR3 extends over 15 amino acids. The CDR3 DNA sequence: TGTGCCAGCAGCCTCGCCCTGAAAGGGGAAGAGACCCAGTACTTC. It yields the protein CASSLALKGEETQYF. Supplemented by reference TRBV5-6 and TRBJ2-5, the full variable domain reads DAGVTQSPTHLIKTRGQQVTLRCSPKSGHDTVSWYQQALGQGPQFIFQYYEEEERQRGNFPDRFSGHQFPNYSSELNVNALLLGDSALYLCASSLALKGEETQYFGPGTRLLVL.

The chain couples TRBV12-5 to TRBJ1-2; TRBD1 is a possible D gene (5 bases). Trimming cost V 1 base and J 4 bases, with 13 bases left between them. Per the germline V gene, CDR1 is LGHNT and CDR2 is FRNRAP. The CDR3 covers 15 residues. The CDR3 DNA sequence: TGTGCTAGTGGTTTGGACGCAGGGCGGGGCTATGGCTACACCTTC. Protein product: CASGLDAGRGYGYTF. Based on the CDR3 plus reference TRBV12-5 and TRBJ1-2, the full variable domain is DARVTQTPRHKVTEMGQEVTMRCQPILGHNTVFWYRQTMMQGLELLAYFRNRAPLDDSGMPKDRFSAEMPDATLATLKIQPSEPRDSAVYFCASGLDAGRGYGYTFGSGTRLTVV.

To note about this clone: Distinct nucleotide sequences in the sample also encode this CDR3. This chain uses TRBV7-3 with TRBJ2-1, with D possibly matching TRBD2 (6 bases). Trimming pared 2 bases from V and 7 bases from J, leaving 9 bases between. The CDR3 runs 13 residues. The germline V gene encodes CDR1 SGHTA and CDR2 FQGTGA. The CDR3 loop is CASSLGAGNEQFF. CDR3 sequence (DNA): TGTGCCAGCAGCTTAGGTGCGGGGAATGAGCAGTTCTTC.

CDR3 in DNA: TGTGCCAGCAGCTTGGAAAGCACGGGGGCCAACGTCCTGACTTTC. It codes for CASSLESTGANVLTF. The V call is TRBV5-8, the J call TRBJ2-6; D not certain. V lost 0 bases and J 4 bases, leaving 8 bases between the germline ends. CDR1 is SGHTS and CDR2 is YDEGEE in the germline V gene. The CDR3 is 15 amino acids. Full variable domain (missing parts from reference TRBV5-8 and TRBJ2-6): EAGVTQSPTHLIKTRGQQATLRCSPISGHTSVYWYQQALGLGLQFLLWYDEGEERNRGNFPPRFSGRQFPNYSSELNVNALELEDSALYLCASSLESTGANVLTFGAGSRLTVL.

The CDR3 DNA is TGTGCTAGTGGTGACAGGAATCAGCCCCAGCATTTT. This translates into CASGDRNQPQHF. This chain connects TRBV12-5 to TRBJ1-5; a weak D match, TRBD1 (6 bases). The germline V and J ends were trimmed by 5 bases and 4 bases, with 6 bases remaining between them. The germline CDR1 and CDR2 sequences are LGHNT and FRNRAP. The CDR3 totals 12 residues. Filled out from reference TRBV12-5 and TRBJ1-5, the complete variable domain reads DARVTQTPRHKVTEMGQEVTMRCQPILGHNTVFWYRQTMMQGLELLAYFRNRAPLDDSGMPKDRFSAEMPDATLATLKIQPSEPRDSAVYFCASGDRNQPQHFGDGTRLSIL.

The chain combines TRBV4-2 with TRBJ2-1; 12 bases map to TRBD2. From germline, CDR1 is LGHNA and CDR2 YNFKEQ. The CDR3 is 16 amino acids. V lost 0 bases, J lost 8 bases, and 5 bases stayed unmatched. The DNA of the CDR3 is TGTGCCAGCAGCCAAGATTCACTAGCGGGGGGCTATGAGCAGTTCTTC. Translation: CASSQDSLAGGYEQFF.

This clone was recorded a few times. The genes are TRBV4-2 and TRBJ1-5; 7 nucleotides agree with TRBD1. The length of the CDR3 is 16 residues. Germline CDR1 and CDR2: LGHNA and YNFKEQ. J lost 5 bases, V lost 0 bases, and 7 bases had no gene match. The CDR3 sequence is CASSQETGTNYQPQHF. CDR3 bases: TGTGCCAGCAGCCAAGAGACAGGGACGAACTATCAGCCCCAGCATTTT.

The chain joins TRBV27 to TRBJ2-7, with D tentatively TRBD2 (6 bases). The CDR3 consists of 14 residues. Germline V gives CDR1 MNHEY, CDR2 SMNVEV (reference sequence). Trimming left V 3 bases short and J 3 bases short, with 12 bases between. The chain's CDR3 is CASSFAGLHYEQYF. The CDR3 nucleotides read TGTGCCAGCAGTTTTGCGGGGCTCCACTACGAGCAGTACTTC.

This clone has a single count. The rearrangement uses TRBV2 and TRBJ1-2; no clear D. Trimming removed 7 bases at V and 0 bases at J, with 3 bases between. This CDR3 spans 11 amino acids. Germline lookup yields CDR1 SNHLY and CDR2 FYNNEI. CDR3 amino acids: CASTANYGYTF. The CDR3 DNA sequence: TGTGCCAGCACGGCTAACTATGGCTACACCTTC. Together with reference TRBV2 and TRBJ1-2, the CDR3 gives the full variable domain: EPEVTQTPSHQVTQMGQEVILRCVPISNHLYFYWYRQILGQKVEFLVSFYNNEISEKSEIFDDQFSVERPDGSNFTLKIRSTKLEDSAMYFCASTANYGYTFGSGTRLTVV.

The rearrangement links TRBV3-1 (or the pseudogene TRBV3-2) to TRBJ2-1, with 14 bases that match TRBD2. The V gene's germline CDR1 is LGHDT and CDR2 YNNKEL (reference sequence). The V gene end was trimmed by 5 bases and the J gene end by 0 bases; junction bases not matched to a gene: 6. This CDR3 is 18 amino acids long. The CDR3 spells CASSTRLAGGPSYNEQFF. The CDR3 DNA is TGTGCCAGCAGCACGCGACTAGCGGGGGGGCCCTCCTACAATGAGCAGTTCTTC.